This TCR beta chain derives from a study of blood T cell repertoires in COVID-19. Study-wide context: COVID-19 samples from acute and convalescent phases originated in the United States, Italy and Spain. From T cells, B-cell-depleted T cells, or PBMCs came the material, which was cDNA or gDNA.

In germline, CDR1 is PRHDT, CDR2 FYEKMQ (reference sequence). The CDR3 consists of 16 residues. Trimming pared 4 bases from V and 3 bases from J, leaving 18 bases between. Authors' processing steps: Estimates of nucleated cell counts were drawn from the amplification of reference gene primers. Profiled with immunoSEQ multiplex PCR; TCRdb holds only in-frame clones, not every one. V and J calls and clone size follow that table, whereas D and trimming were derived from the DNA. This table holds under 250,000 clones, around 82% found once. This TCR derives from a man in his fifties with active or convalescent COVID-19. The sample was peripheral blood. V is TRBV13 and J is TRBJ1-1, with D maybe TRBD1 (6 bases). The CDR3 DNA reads TGTGCCAGCAGCTCCCCCGATGGGGGCGCGGACACTGAAGCTTTCTTT. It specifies CASSSPDGGADTEAFF.